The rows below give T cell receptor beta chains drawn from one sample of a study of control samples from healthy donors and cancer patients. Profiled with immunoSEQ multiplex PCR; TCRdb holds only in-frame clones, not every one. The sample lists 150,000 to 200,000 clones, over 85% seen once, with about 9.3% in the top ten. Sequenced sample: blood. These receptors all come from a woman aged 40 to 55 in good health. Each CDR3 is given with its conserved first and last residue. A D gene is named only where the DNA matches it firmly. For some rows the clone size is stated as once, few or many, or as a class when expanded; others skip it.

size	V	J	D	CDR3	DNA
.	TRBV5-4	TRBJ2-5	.	CASSLHVLGQETQYF	TGTGCCAGCAGCTTGCATGTCTTGGGGCAAGAGACCCAGTACTTC
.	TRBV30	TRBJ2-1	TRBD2	CAWSGLAPYNEQFF	TGTGCCTGGAGCGGACTAGCGCCATACAATGAGCAGTTCTTC
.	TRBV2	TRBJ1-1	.	CASNAGRDTEAFF	TGTGCCAGCAATGCGGGTAGGGACACTGAAGCTTTCTTT
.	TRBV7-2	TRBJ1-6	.	CASSLALGGLSNSPLHF	TGTGCCAGCAGCTTAGCGCTAGGGGGTCTTTCTAATTCACCCCTCCACTTT
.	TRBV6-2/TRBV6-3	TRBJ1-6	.	CASSYSRFRSSPLHF	TGTGCCAGCAGTTACTCGAGGTTCCGGAGTTCACCCCTCCACTTT
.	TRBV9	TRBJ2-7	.	CASSVDAGHSYEQYF	TGTGCCAGCAGCGTAGACGCGGGGCATTCCTACGAGCAGTACTTC
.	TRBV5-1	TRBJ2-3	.	CASKYGRGKSTDTQYF	TGCGCCAGCAAATATGGACGGGGGAAGTCCACAGATACGCAGTATTTT
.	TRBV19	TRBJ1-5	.	CASSGDSNQPQHF	TGTGCCAGTAGTGGCGACAGCAATCAGCCCCAGCATTTT
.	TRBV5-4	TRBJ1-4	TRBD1	CASSLGQGGEKLFF	TGTGCCAGCAGCTTGGGACAGGGCGGTGAAAAACTGTTTTTT
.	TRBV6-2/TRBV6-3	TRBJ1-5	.	CASSYSLGRDSNSNQPQHF	TGTGCCAGCAGTTACTCGCTAGGACGGGATTCTAATAGCAATCAGCCCCAGCATTTT
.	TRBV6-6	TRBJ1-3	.	CASSYSQGRGNTIYF	TGTGCCAGCAGTTACTCTCAGGGGAGGGGAAACACCATATATTTT
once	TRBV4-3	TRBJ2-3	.	CASSQDRVNRFSTDTQYF	TGCGCCAGCAGCCAAGACAGGGTAAACCGGTTTAGCACAGATACGCAGTATTTT
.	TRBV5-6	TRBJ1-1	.	CASSPVGEGRGAFF	TGTGCCAGCAGCCCAGTCGGGGAGGGAAGGGGTGCTTTCTTT
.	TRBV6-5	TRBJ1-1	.	CASIASSPNTEAFF	TGTGCCAGCATTGCCAGCTCCCCGAACACTGAAGCTTTCTTT
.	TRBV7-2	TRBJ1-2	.	CASSFGTGDYGYTF	TGTGCCAGCAGCTTCGGGACGGGAGACTATGGCTACACCTTC
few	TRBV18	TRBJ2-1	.	CASSPGRNSYNEQFF	TGTGCCAGCTCACCAGGCAGAAACTCCTACAATGAGCAGTTCTTC
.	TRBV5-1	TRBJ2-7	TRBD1	CASRIRQGPYEQYF	TGCGCCAGCAGAATAAGACAGGGGCCCTACGAGCAGTACTTC
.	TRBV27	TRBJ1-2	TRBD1	CASSLSWTGGFYGYTF	TGTGCCAGCAGTTTATCTTGGACAGGGGGCTTCTATGGCTACACCTTC
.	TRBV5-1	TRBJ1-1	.	CASSLDSPNTEAFF	TGCGCCAGCAGCTTGGACAGTCCAAACACTGAAGCTTTCTTT
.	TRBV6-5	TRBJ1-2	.	CASTRVGSGYGYTF	TGTGCCAGCACCCGAGTCGGATCTGGCTATGGCTACACCTTC
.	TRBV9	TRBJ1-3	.	CASSVAFGSSGNTIYF	TGTGCCAGCAGCGTAGCGTTCGGATCCTCTGGAAACACCATATATTTT
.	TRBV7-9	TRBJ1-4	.	CASSLGQPNEKLFF	TGTGCCAGCAGCTTAGGACAGCCTAATGAAAAACTGTTTTTT
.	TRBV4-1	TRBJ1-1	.	CASSPPLTEMSAPTEAFF	TGCGCCAGCAGCCCTCCATTGACAGAAATGAGCGCTCCAACCGAAGCTTTCTTT
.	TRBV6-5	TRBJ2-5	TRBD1	CASSLGQGRMETQYF	TGTGCCAGCAGCCTCGGACAGGGGAGGATGGAGACCCAGTACTTC
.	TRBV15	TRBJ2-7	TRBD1	CATSRGQGASNEQYF	TGTGCCACCAGCAGAGGACAGGGGGCGAGTAACGAGCAGTACTTC
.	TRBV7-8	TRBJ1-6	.	CASSLAGLLSSPLHF	TGTGCCAGCAGCTTAGCGGGACTTTTGTCTTCACCCCTCCACTTT
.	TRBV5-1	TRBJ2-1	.	CASRVWRDSYNEQFF	TGCGCCAGCAGGGTGTGGCGGGACTCCTACAATGAGCAGTTCTTC
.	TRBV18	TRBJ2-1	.	CASSPVIHLRTGASSYNEQFF	TGTGCCAGCTCACCCGTAATTCACCTGCGGACGGGGGCTAGCTCCTACAATGAGCAGTTCTTC
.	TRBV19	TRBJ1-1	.	CASSIDGQSPEAFF	TGTGCCAGTAGTATAGATGGACAGAGTCCTGAAGCTTTCTTT
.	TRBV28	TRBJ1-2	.	CASKKGTYGYTF	TGTGCCAGTAAAAAGGGTACCTATGGCTACACCTTC
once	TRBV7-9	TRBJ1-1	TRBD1	CASSLGTANTEAFF	TGTGCCAGCAGCCTCGGGACAGCGAACACTGAAGCTTTCTTT
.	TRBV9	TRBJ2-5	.	CASSPVPAQKTQYF	TGTGCCAGCAGCCCCGTCCCGGCCCAGAAGACCCAGTACTTC
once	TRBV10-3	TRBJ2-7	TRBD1	CAISESEQGAFPYEQYF	TGTGCCATCAGTGAGTCGGAACAGGGGGCTTTTCCCTACGAGCAGTACTTC
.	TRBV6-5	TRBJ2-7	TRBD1	CASRLDRWASYEQYF	TGTGCCAGCAGACTGGACAGGTGGGCCTCCTACGAGCAGTACTTC
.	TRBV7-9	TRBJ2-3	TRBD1	CASSGQGRRDTQYF	TGTGCCAGCAGCGGACAGGGTCGGAGAGATACGCAGTATTTT
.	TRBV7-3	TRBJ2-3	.	CASSLTGGAGNTQYF	TGTGCCAGCAGCTTAACGGGGGGGGCGGGAAATACGCAGTATTTT